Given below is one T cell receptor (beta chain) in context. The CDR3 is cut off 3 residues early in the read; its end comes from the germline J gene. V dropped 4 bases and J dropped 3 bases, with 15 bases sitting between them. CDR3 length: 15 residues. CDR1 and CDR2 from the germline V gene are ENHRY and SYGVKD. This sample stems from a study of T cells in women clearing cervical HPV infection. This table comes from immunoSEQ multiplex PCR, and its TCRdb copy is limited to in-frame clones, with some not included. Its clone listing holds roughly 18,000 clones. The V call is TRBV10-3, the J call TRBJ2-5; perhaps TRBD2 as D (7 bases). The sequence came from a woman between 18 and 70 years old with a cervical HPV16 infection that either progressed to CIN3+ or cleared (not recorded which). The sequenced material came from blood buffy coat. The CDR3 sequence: CAISGGGGAEETQYF. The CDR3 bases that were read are TGTGCCATCAGTGGGGGGGGCGGAGCGGAAGAGACC.